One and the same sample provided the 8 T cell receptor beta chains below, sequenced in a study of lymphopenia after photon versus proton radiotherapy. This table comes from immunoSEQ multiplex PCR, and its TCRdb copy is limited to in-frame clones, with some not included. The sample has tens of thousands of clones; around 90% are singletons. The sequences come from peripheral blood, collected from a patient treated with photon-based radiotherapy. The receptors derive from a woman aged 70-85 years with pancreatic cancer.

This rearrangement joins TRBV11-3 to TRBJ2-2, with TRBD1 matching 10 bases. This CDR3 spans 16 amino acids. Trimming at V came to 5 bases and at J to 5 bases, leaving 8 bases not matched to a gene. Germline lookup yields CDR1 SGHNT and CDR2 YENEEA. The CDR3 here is CASSPKTGGYTGELFF. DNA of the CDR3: TGTGCCAGCAGCCCAAAGACAGGGGGCTATACCGGGGAGCTGTTTTTT.

CDR3 sequence (DNA): TGTGCCAGCTCACCACCGATGGGACAGAGATACGAGCAGTACTTC. Protein product: CASSPPMGQRYEQYF. This sequence joins TRBV18 and TRBJ2-7; TRBD1 aligns across 7 bases. The CDR3 length is 15 residues. V lost 0 bases to trimming and J lost 4 bases; unmatched junction nucleotides: 6. Germline V lookup: CDR1 KGHSH, CDR2 LQKENI.

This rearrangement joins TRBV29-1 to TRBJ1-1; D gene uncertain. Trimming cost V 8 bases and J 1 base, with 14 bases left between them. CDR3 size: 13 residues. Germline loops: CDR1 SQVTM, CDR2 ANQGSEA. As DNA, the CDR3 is TGCAGCCTCAGAGGAGGGCGGAACACTGAAGCTTTCTTT. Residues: CSLRGGRNTEAFF.

CDR3 sequence reads: CASSFRTSGSYNEQFF. The CDR3, as DNA: TGTGCCAGCAGCTTTAGGACTAGCGGATCCTACAATGAGCAGTTCTTC. The chain couples TRBV5-5 to TRBJ2-1, with 10 bases identical to TRBD2. Germline values: CDR1 SGHKS, CDR2 YYEKEE (reference sequence). V lost 2 bases, J lost 1 base, and 3 bases stayed unmatched. The CDR3 loop spans 16 amino acids.

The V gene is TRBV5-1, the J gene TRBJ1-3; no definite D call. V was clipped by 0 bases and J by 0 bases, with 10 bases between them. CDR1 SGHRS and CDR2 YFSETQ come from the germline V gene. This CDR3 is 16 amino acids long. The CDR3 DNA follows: TGCGCCAGCAGCTTGGCCCCACGGGACTCTGGAAACACCATATATTTT. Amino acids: CASSLAPRDSGNTIYF.

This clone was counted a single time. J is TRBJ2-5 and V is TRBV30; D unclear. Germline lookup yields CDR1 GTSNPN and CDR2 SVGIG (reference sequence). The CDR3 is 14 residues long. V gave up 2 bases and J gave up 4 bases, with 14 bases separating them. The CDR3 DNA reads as TGTGCCTGGAGTCGAAACAGTATGGGAGAGACCCAGTACTTC. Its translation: CAWSRNSMGETQYF.

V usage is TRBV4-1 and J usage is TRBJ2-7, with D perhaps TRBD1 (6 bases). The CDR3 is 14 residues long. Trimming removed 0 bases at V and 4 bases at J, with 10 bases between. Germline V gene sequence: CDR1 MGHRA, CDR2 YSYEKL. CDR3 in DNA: TGCGCCAGCAGCCAAGATGGGGGCGGATACGAGCAGTACTTC. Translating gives CASSQDGGGYEQYF.

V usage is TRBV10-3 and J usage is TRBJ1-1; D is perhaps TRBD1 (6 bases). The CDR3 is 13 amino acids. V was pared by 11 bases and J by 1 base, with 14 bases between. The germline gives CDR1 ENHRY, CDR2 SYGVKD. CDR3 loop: CAAKGGGNTEAFF. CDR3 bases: TGTGCCGCCAAGGGGGGTGGGAACACTGAAGCTTTCTTT.